The T cell receptor beta chain under discussion was sequenced for a study of T cell repertoires in aging, cancer and after chemotherapy. On the study more broadly: Donor ages fell into six groups from 30 or younger up to 70 or older. Paired samples before and after chemotherapy came from chronic lymphocytic leukemia patients on fludarabine- or bendamustine-based regimens. Study-level results: Across the chemotherapy interval, each cancer cohort showed higher median generation probability, suggesting thymic rebound. In cancer patients, declining TCR diversity with age involved lost richness and lost evenness.

A mixed TRB-A/B primer pool amplified rearranged TRB by multiplex touch-down PCR. TCRdb called the multiplex PCR reads again in MiXCR, with one record for every CDR3 protein. The sample has over 1,500 distinct CDR3 sequences, around a quarter seen once. A note on this clonotype: Its antigen is not known.

This CDR3 has 17 amino acids. Amplification of TCR beta used genomic DNA extracted from peripheral blood. Material for sequencing was blood. The chain combines TRBV21-1 with TRBJ2-7; the table's D call of TRBD1 was not tested on the DNA. TRBV21-1 is termed a pseudogene. This TCR was sampled from a human donor with a blood cancer. The CDR3 reads CASSKEEVGQGDDKQYF. The CDR3 DNA follows: TGTGCCAGCAGCAAAGAGGAGGTGGGACAGGGGGACGACAAGCAGTACTTC.